Reported below is one T cell receptor (beta chain). This entry comes from a study of blood T cell repertoires in COVID-19. Here immunoSEQ multiplex PCR was the method, and the copy in TCRdb shows in-frame clones only, minus some. The table shows approximately 170,000 clones, with more than 75% occurring only once. Unmatched junction bases numbered 2, after V lost 3 bases and J lost 5 bases. This CDR3 is 14 amino acids long. Germline CDR1 and CDR2: MGHRA and YSYEKL. The receptor comes from a man between 18 and 29 years old with COVID-19, enrolled during active disease. J is TRBJ1-5 and V is TRBV4-1; 9 bases align to TRBD1. Sequencing was done on a sample of peripheral blood. The CDR3 DNA reads TGCGCCAGCAGCCAGACAGGGGGACATCAGCCCCAGCATTTT. Translating gives CASSQTGGHQPQHF.